This T cell receptor beta chain was captured in a study of T cell repertoires in cytomegalovirus infection. This clonotype was counted only a few times. The antigen is not known. Overall study results and limits: Totalled public TCR beta family frequency picked out people who carried CMV plus the relevant HLA.

One entry per CDR3 protein, called by TCRdb with MiXCR from the reads. The sample shows 830,000 or so distinct CDR3 sequences, approximately 32% of them seen only once. The sample here was cultured CD8+ T cells from PBMCs, taken from culture after CMV antigen stimulation. The sequence was collected from a human donor in good health (CMV status not recorded). Some clones in this sample may be carry-over from other donors' samples.

CDR3 residues: CASGLGGGGEQYF. The CDR3, as DNA: TGTGCTAGTGGTTTGGGGGGGGGAGGCGAGCAGTACTTC. The J gene is TRBJ2-7, the V gene TRBV12-5, with 7 bases identical to TRBD2. The V segment lost 1 base and the J segment 6 bases; nucleotides outside the gene matches: 3. CDR3 length: 13 amino acids. Germline CDR1 reads LGHNT; CDR2 reads FRNRAP.